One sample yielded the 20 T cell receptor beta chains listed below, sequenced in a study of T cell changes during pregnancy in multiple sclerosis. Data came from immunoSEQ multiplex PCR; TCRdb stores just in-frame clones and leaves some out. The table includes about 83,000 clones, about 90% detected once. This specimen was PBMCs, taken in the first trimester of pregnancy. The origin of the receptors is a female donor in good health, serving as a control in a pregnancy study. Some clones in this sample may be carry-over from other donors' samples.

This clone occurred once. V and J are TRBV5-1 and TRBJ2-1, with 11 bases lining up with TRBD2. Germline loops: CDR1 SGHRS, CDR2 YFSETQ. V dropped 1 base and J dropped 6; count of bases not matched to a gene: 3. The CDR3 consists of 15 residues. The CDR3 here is CASSLQTSGTNEQFF. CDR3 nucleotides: TGCGCCAGCAGCTTGCAGACTAGCGGGACCAATGAGCAGTTCTTC.

In nucleotides, the CDR3 is TGTGCCAGCAGTCGTTCCGGGACAGGGCAGCCCCAGCATTTT. This sequence encodes CASSRSGTGQPQHF. The chain couples TRBV27 to TRBJ1-5; 9 nucleotides line up with TRBD1. Germline V CDR1 and CDR2: MNHEY, SMNVEV (reference sequence). Trimming at V came to 5 bases and at J to 7 bases, leaving 6 bases not matched to a gene. This CDR3 spans 14 amino acids.

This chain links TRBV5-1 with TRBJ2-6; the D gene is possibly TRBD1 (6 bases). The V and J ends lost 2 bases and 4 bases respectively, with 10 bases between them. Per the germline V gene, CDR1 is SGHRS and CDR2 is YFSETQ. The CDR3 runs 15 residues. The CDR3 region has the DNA TGCGCCAGCAGCTTACAGGGTTCCGGGGCCAACGTCCTGACTTTC. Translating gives CASSLQGSGANVLTF.

CDR3 sequence: CAWSLTPTGTGELFF. In nucleotides, the CDR3 is TGTGCCTGGAGTCTTACCCCGACAGGGACCGGGGAGCTGTTTTTT. The V gene is TRBV30, the J gene TRBJ2-2; 7 bases are shared with TRBD1. With 2 bases clipped from V and 5 bases from J, the junction kept 8 bases outside the gene matches. This CDR3 region has 15 residues. Germline CDR1 GTSNPN, CDR2 SVGIG (reference sequence).

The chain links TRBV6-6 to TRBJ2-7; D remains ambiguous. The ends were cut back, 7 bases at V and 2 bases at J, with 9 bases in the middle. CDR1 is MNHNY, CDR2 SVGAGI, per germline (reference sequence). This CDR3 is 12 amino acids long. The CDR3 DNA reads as TGTGCCAGCACCTCGGCGGCCTACGAGCAGTACTTC. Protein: CASTSAAYEQYF.

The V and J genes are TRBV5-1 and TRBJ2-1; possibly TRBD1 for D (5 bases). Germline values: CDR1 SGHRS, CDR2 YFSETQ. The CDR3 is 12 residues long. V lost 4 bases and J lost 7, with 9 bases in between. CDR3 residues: CASSPAGNEQFF. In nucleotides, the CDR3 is TGCGCCAGCAGCCCGGCAGGGAATGAGCAGTTCTTC.

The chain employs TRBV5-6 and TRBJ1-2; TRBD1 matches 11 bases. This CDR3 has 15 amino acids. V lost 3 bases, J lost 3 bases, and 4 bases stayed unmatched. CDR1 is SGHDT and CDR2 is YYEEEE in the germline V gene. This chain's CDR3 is CASSWGQGVDYGYTF. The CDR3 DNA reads TGTGCCAGCAGCTGGGGACAGGGGGTTGACTATGGCTACACCTTC.

The CDR3 is CASSLTGTRGTGELFF. CDR3 sequence (DNA): TGTGCCAGCAGCTTAACCGGGACTAGAGGCACCGGGGAGCTGTTTTTT. V usage is TRBV7-3 and J usage is TRBJ2-2, with TRBD2 identical over 8 bases. The V gene end was trimmed by 0 bases and the J gene end by 4 bases; junction bases not matched to a gene: 4. CDR3 size: 16 residues. The V gene's germline CDR1 is SGHTA and CDR2 FQGTGA.

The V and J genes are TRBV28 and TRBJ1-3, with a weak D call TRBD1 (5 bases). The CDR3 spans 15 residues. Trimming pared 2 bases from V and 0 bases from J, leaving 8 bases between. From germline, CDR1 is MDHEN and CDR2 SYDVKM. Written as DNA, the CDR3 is TGTGCCAGCAGTTTAGCCGGACACTCTGGAAACACCATATATTTT. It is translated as CASSLAGHSGNTIYF.

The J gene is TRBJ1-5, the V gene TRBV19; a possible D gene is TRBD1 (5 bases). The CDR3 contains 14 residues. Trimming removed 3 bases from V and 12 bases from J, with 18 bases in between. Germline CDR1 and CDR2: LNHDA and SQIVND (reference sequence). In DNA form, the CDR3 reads TGTGCCAGTAGTATCAGAACAGGAGGGAGCCGCCAGCATTTT. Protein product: CASSIRTGGSRQHF.

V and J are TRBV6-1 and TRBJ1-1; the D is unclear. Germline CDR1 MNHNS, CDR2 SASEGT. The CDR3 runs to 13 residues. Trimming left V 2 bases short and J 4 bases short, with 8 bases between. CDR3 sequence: CASSELEGTEAFF. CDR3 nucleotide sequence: TGTGCCAGCAGTGAATTGGAGGGCACTGAAGCTTTCTTT.

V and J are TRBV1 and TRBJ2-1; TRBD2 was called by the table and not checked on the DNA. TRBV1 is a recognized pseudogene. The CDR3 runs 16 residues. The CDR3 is CTSSPPLGRPGNEQFF. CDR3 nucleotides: TGCACCAGCAGCCCCCCTCTAGGGCGCCCGGGGAATGAGCAGTTCTTC.

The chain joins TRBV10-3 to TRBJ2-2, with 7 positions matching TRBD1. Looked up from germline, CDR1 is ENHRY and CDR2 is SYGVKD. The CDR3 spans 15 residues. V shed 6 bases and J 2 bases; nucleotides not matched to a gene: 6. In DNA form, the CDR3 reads TGTGCCATCAGCGTGGGACAGATTAACACCGGGGAGCTGTTTTTT. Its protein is CAISVGQINTGELFF.

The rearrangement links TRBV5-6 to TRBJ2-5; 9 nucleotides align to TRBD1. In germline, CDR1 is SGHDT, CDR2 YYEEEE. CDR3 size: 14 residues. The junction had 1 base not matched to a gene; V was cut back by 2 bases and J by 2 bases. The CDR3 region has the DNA TGTGCCAGCAGCTTCGGGACAGGGCAAGAGACCCAGTACTTC. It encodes CASSFGTGQETQYF.

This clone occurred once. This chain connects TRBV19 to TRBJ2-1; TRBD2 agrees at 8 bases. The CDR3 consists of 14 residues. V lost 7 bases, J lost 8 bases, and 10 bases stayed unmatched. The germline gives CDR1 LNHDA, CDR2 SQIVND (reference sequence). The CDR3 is CASTPDRGGDEQFF. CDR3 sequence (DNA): TGTGCCAGTACCCCCGACCGGGGGGGCGATGAGCAGTTCTTC.

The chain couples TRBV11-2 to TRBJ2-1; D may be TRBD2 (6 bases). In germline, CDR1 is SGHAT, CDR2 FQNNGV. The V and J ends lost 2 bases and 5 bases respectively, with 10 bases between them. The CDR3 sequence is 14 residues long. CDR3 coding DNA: TGTGCCAGCAGCTTAATAGCGGTCCACAATGAGCAGTTCTTC. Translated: CASSLIAVHNEQFF.

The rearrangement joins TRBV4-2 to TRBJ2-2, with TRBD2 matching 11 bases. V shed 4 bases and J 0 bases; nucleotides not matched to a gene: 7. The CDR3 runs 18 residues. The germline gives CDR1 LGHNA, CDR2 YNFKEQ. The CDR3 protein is CASSLDLAGGANTGELFF. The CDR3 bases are TGTGCCAGCAGCCTCGATCTAGCGGGAGGAGCGAACACCGGGGAGCTGTTTTTT.

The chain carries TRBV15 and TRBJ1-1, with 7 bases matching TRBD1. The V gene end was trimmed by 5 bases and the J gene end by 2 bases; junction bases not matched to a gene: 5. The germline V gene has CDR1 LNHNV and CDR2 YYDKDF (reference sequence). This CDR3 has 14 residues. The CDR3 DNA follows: TGTGCCACCAGCCAGGGGGAGCTAAACACTGAAGCTTTCTTT. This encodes CATSQGELNTEAFF. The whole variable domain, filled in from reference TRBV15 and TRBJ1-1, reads DAMVIQNPRYQVTQFGKPVTLSCSQTLNHNVMYWYQQKSSQAPKLLFHYYDKDFNNEADTPDNFQSRRPNTSFCFLDIRSPGLGDTAMYLCATSQGELNTEAFFGQGTRLTVV.

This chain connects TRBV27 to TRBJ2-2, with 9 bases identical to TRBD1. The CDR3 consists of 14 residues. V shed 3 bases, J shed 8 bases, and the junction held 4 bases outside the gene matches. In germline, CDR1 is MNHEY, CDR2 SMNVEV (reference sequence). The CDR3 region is CASSFGTGMGELFF. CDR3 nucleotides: TGTGCCAGCAGTTTTGGGACAGGGATGGGGGAGCTGTTTTTT.

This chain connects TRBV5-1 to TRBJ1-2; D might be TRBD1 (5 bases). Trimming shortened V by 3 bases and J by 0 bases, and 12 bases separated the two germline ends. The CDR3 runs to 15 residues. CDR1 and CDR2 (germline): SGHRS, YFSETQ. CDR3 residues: CASSSLTDSNYGYTF. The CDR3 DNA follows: TGCGCCAGCAGCTCCCTGACAGACTCTAACTATGGCTACACCTTC. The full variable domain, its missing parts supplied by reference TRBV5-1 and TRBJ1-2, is KAGVTQTPRYLIKTRGQQVTLSCSPISGHRSVSWYQQTPGQGLQFLFEYFSETQRNKGNFPGRFSGRQFSNSRSEMNVSTLELGDSALYLCASSSLTDSNYGYTFGSGTRLTVV.